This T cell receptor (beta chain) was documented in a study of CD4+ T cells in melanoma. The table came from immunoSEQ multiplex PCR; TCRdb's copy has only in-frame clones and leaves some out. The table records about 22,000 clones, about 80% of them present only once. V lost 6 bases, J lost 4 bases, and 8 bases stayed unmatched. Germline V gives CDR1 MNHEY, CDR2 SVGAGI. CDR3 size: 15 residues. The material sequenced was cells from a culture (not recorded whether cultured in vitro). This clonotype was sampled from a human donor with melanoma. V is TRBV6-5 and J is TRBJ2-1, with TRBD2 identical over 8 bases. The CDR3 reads CASSRGLGRYNEQFF. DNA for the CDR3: TGTGCCAGCAGCCGGGGACTAGGACGTTACAATGAGCAGTTCTTC.